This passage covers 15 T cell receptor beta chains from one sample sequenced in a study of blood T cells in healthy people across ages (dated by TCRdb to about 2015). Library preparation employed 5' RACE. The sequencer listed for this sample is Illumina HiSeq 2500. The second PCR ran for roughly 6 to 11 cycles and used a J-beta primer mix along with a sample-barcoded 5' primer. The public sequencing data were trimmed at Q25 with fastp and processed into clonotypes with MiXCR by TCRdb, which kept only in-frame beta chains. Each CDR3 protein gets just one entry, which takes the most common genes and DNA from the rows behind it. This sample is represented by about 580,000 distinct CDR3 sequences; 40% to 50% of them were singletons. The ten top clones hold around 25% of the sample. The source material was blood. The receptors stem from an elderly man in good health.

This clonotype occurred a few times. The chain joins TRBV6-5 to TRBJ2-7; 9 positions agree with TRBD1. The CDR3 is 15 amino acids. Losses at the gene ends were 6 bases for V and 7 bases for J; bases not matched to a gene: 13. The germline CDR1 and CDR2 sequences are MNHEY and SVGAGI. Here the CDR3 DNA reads TGTGCCAGCAGGCGGGACAGGGAGGGGGGCAATGAGCAGTACTTC. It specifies CASRRDREGGNEQYF.

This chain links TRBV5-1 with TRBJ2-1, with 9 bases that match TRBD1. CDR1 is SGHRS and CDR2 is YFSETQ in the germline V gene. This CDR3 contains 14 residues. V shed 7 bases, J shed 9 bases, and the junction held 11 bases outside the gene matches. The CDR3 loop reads CASGRGTGFFEQFF. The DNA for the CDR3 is TGCGCCAGCGGGCGCGGGACAGGGTTTTTTGAGCAGTTCTTC.

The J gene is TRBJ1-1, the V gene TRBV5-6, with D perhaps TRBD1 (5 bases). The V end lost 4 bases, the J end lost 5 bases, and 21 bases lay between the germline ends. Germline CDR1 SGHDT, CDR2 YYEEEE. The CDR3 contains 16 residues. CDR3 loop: CASSLTTGTGLTEAFF. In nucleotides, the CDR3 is TGTGCCAGCAGCCTAACCACCGGGACGGGGTTAACTGAAGCTTTCTTT.

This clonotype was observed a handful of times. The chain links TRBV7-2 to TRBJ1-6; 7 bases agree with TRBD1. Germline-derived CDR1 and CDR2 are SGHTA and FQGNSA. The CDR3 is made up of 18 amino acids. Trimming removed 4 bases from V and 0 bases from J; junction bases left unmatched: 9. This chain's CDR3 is CASSWGFRGSSYNSPLHF. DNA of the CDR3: TGTGCCAGCAGCTGGGGTTTCAGGGGGAGCTCCTATAATTCACCCCTCCACTTT.

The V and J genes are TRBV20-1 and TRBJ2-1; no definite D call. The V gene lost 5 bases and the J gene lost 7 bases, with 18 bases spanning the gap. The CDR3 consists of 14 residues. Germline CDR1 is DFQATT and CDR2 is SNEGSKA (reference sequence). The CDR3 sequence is CSAPTRLLGNEQFF. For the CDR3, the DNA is TGCAGTGCTCCAACACGACTCCTGGGAAATGAGCAGTTCTTC.

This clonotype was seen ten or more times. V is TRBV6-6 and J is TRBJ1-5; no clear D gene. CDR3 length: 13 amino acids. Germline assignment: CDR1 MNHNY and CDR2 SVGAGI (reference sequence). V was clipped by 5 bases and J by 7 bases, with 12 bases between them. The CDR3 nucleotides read TGTGCCAGCAGTGACCCGGGGAGGCAGCCCCAGCATTTT. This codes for CASSDPGRQPQHF.

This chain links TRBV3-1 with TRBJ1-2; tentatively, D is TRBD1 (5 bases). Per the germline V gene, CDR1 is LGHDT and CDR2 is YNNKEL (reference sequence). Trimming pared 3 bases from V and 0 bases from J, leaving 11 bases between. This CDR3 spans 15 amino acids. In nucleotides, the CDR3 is TGTGCCAGCAGCCAGGGGACCGATGCTAACTATGGCTACACCTTC. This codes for CASSQGTDANYGYTF.

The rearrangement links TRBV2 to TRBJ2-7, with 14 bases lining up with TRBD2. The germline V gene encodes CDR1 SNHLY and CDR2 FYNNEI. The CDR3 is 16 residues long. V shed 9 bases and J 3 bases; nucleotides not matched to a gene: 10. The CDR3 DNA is TGTGCCAGTGGGACTAGCGGGAGAAGAGGCAGCTACGAGCAGTACTTC. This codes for CASGTSGRRGSYEQYF.

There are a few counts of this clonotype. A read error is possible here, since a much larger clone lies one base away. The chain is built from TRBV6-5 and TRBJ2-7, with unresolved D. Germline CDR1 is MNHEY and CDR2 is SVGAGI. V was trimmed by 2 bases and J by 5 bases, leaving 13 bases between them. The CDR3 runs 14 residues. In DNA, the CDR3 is TGTGCCAGCAGTTACGCCGGTCTCCGGAACGAGCAGTACTTC. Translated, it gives CASSYAGLRNEQYF.

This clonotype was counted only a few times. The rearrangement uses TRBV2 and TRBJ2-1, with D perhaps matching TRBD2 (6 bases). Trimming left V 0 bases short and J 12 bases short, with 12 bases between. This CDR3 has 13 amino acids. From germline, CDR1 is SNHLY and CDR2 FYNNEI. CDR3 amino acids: CASSEAGGGRQFF. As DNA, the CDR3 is TGTGCCAGCAGTGAAGCGGGAGGCGGACGGCAGTTCTTC. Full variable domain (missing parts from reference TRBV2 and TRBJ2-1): EPEVTQTPSHQVTQMGQEVILRCVPISNHLYFYWYRQILGQKVEFLVSFYNNEISEKSEIFDDQFSVERPDGSNFTLKIRSTKLEDSAMYFCASSEAGGGRQFFGPGTRLTVL.

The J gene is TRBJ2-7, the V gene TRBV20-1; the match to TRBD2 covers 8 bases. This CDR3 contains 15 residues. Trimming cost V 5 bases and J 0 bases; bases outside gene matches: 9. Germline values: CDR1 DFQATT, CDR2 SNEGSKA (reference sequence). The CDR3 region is CSAAARAGASYEQYF. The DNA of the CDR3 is TGCAGTGCTGCGGCCAGAGCGGGGGCCTCCTACGAGCAGTACTTC.

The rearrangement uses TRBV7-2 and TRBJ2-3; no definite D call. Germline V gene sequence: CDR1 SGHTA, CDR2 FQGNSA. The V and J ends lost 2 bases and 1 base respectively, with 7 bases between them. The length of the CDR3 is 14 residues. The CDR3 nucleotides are TGTGCCAGCAGCTTACATCGGGGCACAGATACGCAGTATTTT. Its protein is CASSLHRGTDTQYF.

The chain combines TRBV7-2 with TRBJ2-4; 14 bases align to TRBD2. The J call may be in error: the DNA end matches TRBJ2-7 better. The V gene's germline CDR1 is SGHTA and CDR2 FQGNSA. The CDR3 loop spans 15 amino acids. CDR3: CASSLGTSGRGEQYF. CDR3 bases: TGTGCCAGCAGCCTGGGGACTAGCGGGAGAGGCGAGCAGTACTTC.

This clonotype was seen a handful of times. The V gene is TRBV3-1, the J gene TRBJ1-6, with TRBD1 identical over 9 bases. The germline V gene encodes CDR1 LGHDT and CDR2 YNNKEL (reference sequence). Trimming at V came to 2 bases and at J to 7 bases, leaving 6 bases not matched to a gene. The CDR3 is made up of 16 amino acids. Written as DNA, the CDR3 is TGTGCCAGCAGCCAAACCCGGGACAGGGTCAATTCACCCCTCCACTTT. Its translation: CASSQTRDRVNSPLHF.

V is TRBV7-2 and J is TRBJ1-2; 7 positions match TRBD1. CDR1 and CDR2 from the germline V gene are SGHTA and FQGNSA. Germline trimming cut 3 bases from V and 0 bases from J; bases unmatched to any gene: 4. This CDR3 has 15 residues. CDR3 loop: CASSLTGLANYGYTF. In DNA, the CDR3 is TGTGCCAGCAGCTTGACAGGGTTAGCTAACTATGGCTACACCTTC. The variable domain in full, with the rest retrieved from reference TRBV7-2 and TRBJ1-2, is GAGVSQSPSNKVTEKGKDVELRCDPISGHTALYWYRQSLGQGLEFLIYFQGNSAPDKSGLPSDRFSAERTGGSVSTLTIQRTQQEDSAVYLCASSLTGLANYGYTFGSGTRLTVV.